A selection of T cell receptor beta chains follows, all from one sample in a study of T cells in Graves' hyperthyroidism and ophthalmopathy. TCRdb redid the calling of the multiplex PCR reads with MiXCR, one entry per CDR3 protein. The sample yields some 380,000 distinct CDR3 sequences, 13% seen once. Specimen: blood. Receptors originate from a man aged 30-40 years with Graves' hyperthyroidism that later progressed to Graves' ophthalmopathy. CDR3s include the opening cysteine and the closing phenylalanine or tryptophan. The order of the fields is V gene, J gene, clone size, CDR3 protein. Clone size is given for some rows only: seen once, a few or many times, or a class if the clone is expanded.

>TRBV6-1|TRBJ2-3|.
CASKTGGAIDTQYF
>TRBV3-1|TRBJ2-4|.
CASSQVAPDRGLGIQYF
>TRBV7-8|TRBJ2-1|many
CASSLSSGGPSYNEQFF
>TRBV20-1|TRBJ2-7|.
CSAVYKGRRLHEQYF
>TRBV10-3|TRBJ2-7|many
CAISEPNYGTYEQYF
>TRBV6-5|TRBJ1-1|.
CASSYDATGPTEAFF
>TRBV7-3|TRBJ2-1|many
CASSLKRGGRDEQFF
>TRBV19|TRBJ2-2|few
CASNPRASHTPGELFF
>TRBV18|TRBJ1-5|many
CASSPRREGNQPQHF
>TRBV27|TRBJ2-2|many
CASSLQVGTGELFF
>TRBV24-1|TRBJ2-2|.
CATSDAAAGELGGELFF
>TRBV18|TRBJ1-5|many
CASSPDQGNQPQHF
>TRBV20-1|TRBJ2-6|.
CSAQRGAGANVLTF
>TRBV28|TRBJ1-1|.
CASRPRDRGPDTEAFF
>TRBV28|TRBJ2-7|many
CASSLLGGLGEQYF
>TRBV7-8|TRBJ2-3|few
CASSPGGQGDTQYF
>TRBV2|TRBJ1-2|many
CASSDGGTGSYGYTF
>TRBV24-1|TRBJ2-7|.
CATSDGQGIHEQYF
>TRBV9|TRBJ1-5|.
CASSVGTGKQPQHF
>TRBV11-2|TRBJ2-3|many
CASSLGGAPRTDTQYF
>TRBV11-3|TRBJ2-5|many
CASSLRSSGEAQYF
>TRBV12-3/TRBV12-4|TRBJ1-2|.
CASSAEAYGYTF
>TRBV20-1|TRBJ1-2|few
CSARLTRDRAIYGYTF
>TRBV5-1|TRBJ2-2|few
CASSFVGSDTGEPFF
>TRBV7-3|TRBJ1-1|many
CAPPSEAFF